A selection of T cell receptor beta chains follows, all from one sample in a study of T cell responses to AZD1222 COVID-19 vaccine. Profiling relied on immunoSEQ multiplex PCR, and the TCRdb table lists in-frame clones only, not all of them. This sample has approximately 60,000 clones, with around 86% found just once. The material sequenced was peripheral blood, taken on day 0 of AZD1222 vaccination. Receptors were obtained from an adult in good health. CDR3s leave out the opening cysteine and the closing phenylalanine or tryptophan.

v_gene	j_gene	len	CDR3aa
TRBV30	TRBJ1-4	9	AWSVGGSSA
TRBV6-5	TRBJ1-5	10	ATGQGNQPQH
TRBV15	TRBJ1-1	15	ATSSDSWTEPNTEAF
TRBV12-5	TRBJ1-2	16	ASGLVLSAQGGIYGYT
TRBV6-5	TRBJ2-7	13	ASSYSEGDLYEQY
TRBV5-6	TRBJ1-6	12	ASSLAGFGSPLH
TRBV19	TRBJ2-1	15	ASSMGLAGNRWGEQF
TRBV13	TRBJ1-1	11	ASSSYRVTEAF
TRBV6-5	TRBJ1-1	9	ASRGNTEAF
TRBV6-5	TRBJ1-2	9	ASISGQYYT
TRBV10-3	TRBJ1-5	13	AISESTGGGQPQH
TRBV7-3	TRBJ2-1	11	ASSLSRNNEQF
TRBV6-5	TRBJ1-2	13	ASRAGWDRSYGYT
TRBV5-6	TRBJ1-1	12	ASSLGATLIEAF
TRBV4-3	TRBJ1-1	12	ASSPRAPAVEAF
TRBV10-3	TRBJ2-7	14	AISDWDRVSTYEQY
TRBV27	TRBJ2-7	15	ASRLRATELKPYEQY
TRBV4-3	TRBJ2-2	15	ASSQGYADSNTGELF
TRBV7-2	TRBJ2-3	13	ASRRTRFEPDTQY
TRBV5-1	TRBJ2-1	12	ASRRGQGYNEQF
TRBV29-1	TRBJ1-5	10	SVLEGNQPQH
TRBV11-2	TRBJ1-5	12	ASSLRQGDQPQH